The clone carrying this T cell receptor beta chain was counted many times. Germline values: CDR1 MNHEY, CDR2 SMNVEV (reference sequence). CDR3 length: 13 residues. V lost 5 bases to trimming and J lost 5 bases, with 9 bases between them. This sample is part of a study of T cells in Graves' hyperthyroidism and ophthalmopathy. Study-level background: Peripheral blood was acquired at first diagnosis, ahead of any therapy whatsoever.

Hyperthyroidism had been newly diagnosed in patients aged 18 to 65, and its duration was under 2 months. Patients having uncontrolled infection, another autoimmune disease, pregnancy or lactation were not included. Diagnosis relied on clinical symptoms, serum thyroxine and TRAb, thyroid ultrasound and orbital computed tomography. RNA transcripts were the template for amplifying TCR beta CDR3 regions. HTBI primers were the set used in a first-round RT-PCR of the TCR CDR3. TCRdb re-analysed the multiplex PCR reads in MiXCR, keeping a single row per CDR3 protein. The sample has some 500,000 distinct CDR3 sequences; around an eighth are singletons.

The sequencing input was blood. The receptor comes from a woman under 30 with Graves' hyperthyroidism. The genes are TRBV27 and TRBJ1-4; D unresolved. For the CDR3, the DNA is TGTGCCAGCAGTCTATACGGAAATGAAAAACTGTTTTTT. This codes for CASSLYGNEKLFF. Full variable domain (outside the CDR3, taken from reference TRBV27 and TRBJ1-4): EAQVTQNPRYLITVTGKKLTVTCSQNMNHEYMSWYRQDPGLGLRQIYYSMNVEVTDKGDVPEGYKVSRKEKRNFPLILESPSPNQTSLYFCASSLYGNEKLFFGSGTQLSVL.